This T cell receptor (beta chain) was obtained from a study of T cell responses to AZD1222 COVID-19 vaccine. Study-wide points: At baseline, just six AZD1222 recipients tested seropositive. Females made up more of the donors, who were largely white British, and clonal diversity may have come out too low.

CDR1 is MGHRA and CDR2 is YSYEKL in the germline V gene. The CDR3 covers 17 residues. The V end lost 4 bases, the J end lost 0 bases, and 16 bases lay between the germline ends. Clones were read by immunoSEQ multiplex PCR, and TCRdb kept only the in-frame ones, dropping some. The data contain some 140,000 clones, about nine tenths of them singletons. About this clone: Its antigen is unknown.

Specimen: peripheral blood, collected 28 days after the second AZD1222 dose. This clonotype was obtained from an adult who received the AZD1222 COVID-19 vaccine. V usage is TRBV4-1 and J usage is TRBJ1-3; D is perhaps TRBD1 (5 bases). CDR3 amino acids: CASSPLATGLSGNTIYF. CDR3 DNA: TGCGCCAGCAGCCCGCTGGCTACAGGCCTCTCTGGAAACACCATATATTTT.